The rows below give T cell receptor beta chains drawn from one sample of a study of cytomegalovirus exposure and HLA in healthy donors. Profiled with immunoSEQ multiplex PCR; TCRdb holds only in-frame clones, not every one. Counted here are about 170,000 clones, around 80% occurring once; the ten biggest clones make up less than 2.5%. Sequencing used PBMCs. Receptor source: a woman in her fifties or sixties in good health and CMV-seronegative. CDR3s include the opening cysteine and the closing phenylalanine or tryptophan. A D gene is named only where the DNA matches it firmly. Not all rows give a size; the values are once, few, many and, for expanded clones, a class.

len,j_gene,v_gene,abundance,d_gene,CDR3aa,CDR3nt
12,TRBJ2-7,TRBV7-9,.,.,CSSSLDTYEQYF,TGTTCCAGCAGCTTAGACACGTACGAGCAGTACTTC
17,TRBJ2-1,TRBV11-3,few,TRBD1,CASSLRDSESSYNEQFF,TGTGCCAGCAGCTTGAGGGACAGCGAAAGCTCCTACAATGAGCAGTTCTTC
16,TRBJ1-2,TRBV10-3,.,TRBD1,CAISEQPAGTENGYTF,TGTGCCATCAGTGAGCAACCGGCCGGGACAGAGAATGGCTACACCTTC
14,TRBJ2-7,TRBV27,.,TRBD1,CASTFGTGRNEQYF,TGTGCCAGCACCTTCGGGACAGGGAGGAACGAGCAGTACTTC
16,TRBJ2-1,TRBV18,.,TRBD2,CASSPERGRSYNEQFF,TGTGCCAGCTCACCAGAGCGGGGCCGCTCCTACAATGAGCAGTTCTTC
14,TRBJ1-5,TRBV28,.,TRBD1,CASSTPGGTQPQHF,TGTGCCAGCTCGACCCCAGGGGGCACTCAGCCCCAGCATTTT
16,TRBJ2-3,TRBV7-2,.,TRBD1,CASSLNGQGRTDTQYF,TGTGCCAGCAGCTTAAATGGACAGGGGCGCACAGATACGCAGTATTTT
15,TRBJ1-2,TRBV19,.,TRBD1,CASSIGGQGNYGYTF,TGTGCCAGTAGTATTGGCGGACAGGGGAACTATGGCTACACCTTC
14,TRBJ1-6,TRBV14,.,.,CASSQVRGGSPLHF,TGTGCCAGCAGCCAAGTCAGGGGTGGTTCACCCCTCCACTTT
13,TRBJ1-1,TRBV28,.,TRBD1,CASSLDRVTEAFF,TGTGCCAGCAGTCTGGACAGGGTCACTGAAGCTTTCTTT
15,TRBJ1-2,TRBV7-9,once,TRBD1,CASSLSTGRTYGYTF,TGTGCCAGCAGCTTATCGACAGGGAGGACCTATGGCTACACCTTC
17,TRBJ2-4,TRBV27,once,.,CASSPRGALSAKNIQYF,TGTGCCAGCAGTCCCCGCGGGGCTCTGTCGGCCAAAAACATTCAGTACTTC
12,TRBJ1-2,TRBV11-2,.,.,CASSLDEAGGTF,TGTGCCAGCAGCTTAGATGAGGCCGGGGGCACCTTC
18,TRBJ2-5,TRBV23-1,.,.,CASSQVKAGVPLVGTQYF,TGCGCCAGCAGTCAAGTTAAGGCAGGGGTCCCCCTTGTCGGGACCCAGTACTTC
16,TRBJ2-1,TRBV7-9,once,.,CASRELAWSSYNEQFF,TGTGCCAGCAGGGAACTAGCATGGAGCTCCTACAATGAGCAGTTCTTC
13,TRBJ2-1,TRBV28,once,.,CASSLFVSNEQFF,TGTGCCAGCAGTTTATTTGTCTCGAATGAGCAGTTCTTC
15,TRBJ2-7,TRBV4-2,once,.,CASSQGEGIAYEQYF,TGTGCCAGCAGCCAAGGCGAGGGCATAGCCTACGAGCAGTACTTC
15,TRBJ2-3,TRBV15,.,.,CATSGSYTSSDTQYF,TGTGCCACCAGCGGGAGTTATACAAGTTCGGATACGCAGTATTTT
16,TRBJ2-1,TRBV19,.,.,CATLPDAGLSYNEQFF,TGTGCCACCCTCCCAGACGCGGGACTCTCCTACAATGAGCAGTTCTTC
14,TRBJ1-6,TRBV7-9,few,TRBD1,CASSATGDNSPLHF,TGTGCCAGCAGCGCTACAGGGGATAATTCACCCCTCCACTTT
13,TRBJ2-3,TRBV7-2,.,.,CASAPRYTDTQYF,TGTGCCAGCGCCCCACGGTACACAGATACGCAGTATTTT
15,TRBJ2-7,TRBV28,.,TRBD2,CASSGRSSGSYEQYF,TGTGCCAGCAGTGGCAGGTCTAGCGGGTCCTACGAGCAGTACTTC
14,TRBJ1-4,TRBV2,.,TRBD1,CASSSGTANEKLFF,TGTGCCAGCAGTTCCGGGACAGCTAATGAAAAACTGTTTTTT
12,TRBJ2-1,TRBV7-9,once,TRBD1,CASSLGDRGEFF,TGTGCCAGCAGCTTAGGGGACAGGGGGGAGTTCTTC
15,TRBJ2-3,TRBV28,once,.,CASSLPLGSTDTQYF,TGTGCCAGCAGTTTGCCACTAGGAAGCACAGATACGCAGTATTTT
14,TRBJ1-1,TRBV29-1,.,TRBD1,CSVDRTGVSTEAFF,TGCAGCGTTGACCGGACAGGGGTTAGCACTGAAGCTTTCTTT
15,TRBJ2-2,TRBV25-1,.,.,CASSPGIPNTGELFF,TGTGCCAGCAGTCCAGGTATACCGAACACCGGGGAGCTGTTTTTT
13,TRBJ2-5,TRBV7-3,.,.,CASSRAPQETQYF,TGTGCCAGCAGCAGAGCACCCCAAGAGACCCAGTACTTC
13,TRBJ1-2,TRBV6-6,.,.,CASSYSTPGGYTF,TGTGCCAGCAGTTACTCGACGCCGGGGGGCTACACCTTC
15,TRBJ2-7,TRBV15,.,.,CATSRVLAEGHEQYF,TGTGCCACCAGCAGAGTACTCGCGGAGGGGCACGAGCAGTACTTC
15,TRBJ1-4,TRBV15,once,.,CATSAKTLENEKLFF,TGTGCCACCAGCGCAAAGACTCTAGAGAATGAAAAACTGTTTTTT
18,TRBJ2-3,TRBV28,.,TRBD2,CASSERTSGTQGTDTQYF,TGTGCCAGCAGCGAACGGACTAGCGGGACTCAAGGCACAGATACGCAGTATTTT
15,TRBJ1-4,TRBV10-2,.,.,CASSELARTNEKLFF,TGCGCCAGCAGTGAGCTCGCCAGAACTAATGAAAAACTGTTTTTT
15,TRBJ2-7,TRBV4-3,.,.,CASSPRLGPGYEQYF,TGCGCCAGCAGCCCCCGATTGGGGCCTGGCTACGAGCAGTACTTC
17,TRBJ2-1,TRBV21-1,.,.,CASSKVAGASSYNEQFF,TGTGCCAGCAGCAAAGTGGCGGGCGCGAGCTCCTACAATGAGCAGTTCTTC
15,TRBJ1-5,TRBV7-9,.,.,CASSLARGSNQPQHF,TGTGCCAGCAGCTTAGCTAGGGGTAGCAATCAGCCCCAGCATTTT
15,TRBJ2-3,TRBV28,.,.,CASSLGQRGTDTQYF,TGTGCCAGCAGTCTCGGTCAGCGGGGCACAGATACGCAGTATTTT
18,TRBJ2-4,TRBV18,.,.,CASSPQMKGNITKNIQYF,TGTGCCAGCTCACCACAGATGAAGGGGAACATCACCAAAAACATTCAGTACTTC
14,TRBJ1-2,TRBV19,.,.,CASSMKQGGYGYTF,TGTGCCAGTAGTATGAAACAGGGTGGCTATGGCTACACCTTC
15,TRBJ2-1,TRBV10-3,.,TRBD1,CASEIRDRGYNEQFF,TGTGCCAGTGAAATCCGGGACAGGGGTTACAATGAGCAGTTCTTC
15,TRBJ1-2,TRBV21-1,few,.,CASSIEQGAGYGYTF,TGTGCCAGCAGCATAGAACAGGGGGCAGGCTATGGCTACACCTTC